This entry describes one T cell receptor beta chain. The antigen remains undetermined. This entry is derived from a study of T-cell memory formation after mild COVID-19. Turning to the study itself: There were largely donor-specific TCR clusters. Study results and limitations: CD4+ contracting clones were mainly CM and EM; CD8+ ones, EMRA. SARS-CoV-2 specificity of second-wave clones peaking day 37 was unconfirmed.

Amplification by 5'RACE using constant-segment primers produced TCR alpha and TCR beta cDNA libraries that carried sample barcodes and UMIs. TCRdb independently ran MiXCR on the 5' RACE reads; one entry per CDR3 protein. In the table there are some 290,000 distinct CDR3 sequences, about 16% of which are singletons. The CDR3 runs 14 residues. CDR1 SQVTM and CDR2 ANQGSEA come from the germline V gene. V shed 5 bases and J 4 bases; nucleotides not matched to a gene: 8. The specimen sequenced was PBMCs or a T cell subset sorted from them (not recorded which). The TCR was taken from a young man who had mild COVID-19 (a few samples of this study predate the infection). Cell type and time point are not known. This chain uses TRBV29-1 with TRBJ1-5; 7 positions agree with TRBD1. Written as DNA, the CDR3 is TGCAGCGTTCAGGGGGGAGCAGGTAATCAGCCCCAGCATTTT. It encodes CSVQGGAGNQPQHF.